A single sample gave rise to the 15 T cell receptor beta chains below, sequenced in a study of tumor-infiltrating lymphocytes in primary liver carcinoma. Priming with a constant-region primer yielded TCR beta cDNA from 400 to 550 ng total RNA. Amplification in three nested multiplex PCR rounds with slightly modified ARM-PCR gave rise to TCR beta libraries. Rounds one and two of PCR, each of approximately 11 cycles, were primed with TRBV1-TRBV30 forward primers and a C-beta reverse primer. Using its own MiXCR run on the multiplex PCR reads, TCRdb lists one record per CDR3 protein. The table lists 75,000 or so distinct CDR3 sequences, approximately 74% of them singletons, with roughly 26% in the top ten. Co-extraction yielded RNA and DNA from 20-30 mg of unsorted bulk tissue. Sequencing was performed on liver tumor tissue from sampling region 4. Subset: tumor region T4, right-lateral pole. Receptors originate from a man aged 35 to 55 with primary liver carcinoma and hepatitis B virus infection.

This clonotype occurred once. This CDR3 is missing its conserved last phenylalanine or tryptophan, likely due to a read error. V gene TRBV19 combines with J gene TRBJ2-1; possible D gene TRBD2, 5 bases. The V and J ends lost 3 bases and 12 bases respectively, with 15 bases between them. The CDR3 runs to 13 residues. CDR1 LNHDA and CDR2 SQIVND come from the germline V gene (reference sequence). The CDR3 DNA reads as TGTGCCAGTAGTATGAGGGCTAGTAATCGGCAGTTCTCC. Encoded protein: CASSMRASNRQFS.

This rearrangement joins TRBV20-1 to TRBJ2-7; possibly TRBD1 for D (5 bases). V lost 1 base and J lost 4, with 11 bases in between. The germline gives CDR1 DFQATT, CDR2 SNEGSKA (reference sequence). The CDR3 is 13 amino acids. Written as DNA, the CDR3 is TGCAGTGCTAGAGCACAGGACCCGTACGAGCAGTACTTC. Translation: CSARAQDPYEQYF.

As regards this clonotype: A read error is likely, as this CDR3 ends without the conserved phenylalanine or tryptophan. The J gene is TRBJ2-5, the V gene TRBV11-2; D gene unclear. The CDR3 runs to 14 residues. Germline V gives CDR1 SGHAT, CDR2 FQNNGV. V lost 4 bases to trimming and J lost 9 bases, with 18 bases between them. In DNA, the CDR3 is TGTGCCAGCAGCTCGACTGGGATGTTATTGTCCCAGTACTTA. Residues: CASSSTGMLLSQYL.

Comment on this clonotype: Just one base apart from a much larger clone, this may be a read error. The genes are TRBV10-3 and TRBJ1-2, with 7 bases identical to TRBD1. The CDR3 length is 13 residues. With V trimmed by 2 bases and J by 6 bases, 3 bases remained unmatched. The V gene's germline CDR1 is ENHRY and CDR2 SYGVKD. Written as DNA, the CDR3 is TGTGCCATCAGTGAGGACAGGGACGATGGCTACACCTTC. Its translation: CAISEDRDDGYTF.

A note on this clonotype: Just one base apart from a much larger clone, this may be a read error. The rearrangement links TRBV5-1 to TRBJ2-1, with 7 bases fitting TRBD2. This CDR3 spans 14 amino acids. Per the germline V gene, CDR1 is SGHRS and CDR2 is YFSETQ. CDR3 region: CASSSGLPMDEPFF. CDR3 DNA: TGCGCCAGCAGCTCGGGACTACCCATGGATGAGCCGTTCTTC.

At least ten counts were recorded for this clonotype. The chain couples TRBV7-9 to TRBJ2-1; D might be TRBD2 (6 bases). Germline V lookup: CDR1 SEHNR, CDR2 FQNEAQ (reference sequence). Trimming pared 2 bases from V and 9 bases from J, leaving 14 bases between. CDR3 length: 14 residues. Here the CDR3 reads CASSLSIRDFEQFF. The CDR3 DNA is TGTGCCAGCAGCTTAAGTATCCGGGACTTTGAGCAGTTCTTC.

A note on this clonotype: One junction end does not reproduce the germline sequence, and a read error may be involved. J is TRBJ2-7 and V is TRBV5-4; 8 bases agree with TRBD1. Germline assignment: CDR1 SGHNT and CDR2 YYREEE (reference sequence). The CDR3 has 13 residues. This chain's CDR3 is CAGSRGQVYEQYF. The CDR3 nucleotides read TGTGCCGGCAGCCGGGGACAGGTATACGAGCAGTACTTC.

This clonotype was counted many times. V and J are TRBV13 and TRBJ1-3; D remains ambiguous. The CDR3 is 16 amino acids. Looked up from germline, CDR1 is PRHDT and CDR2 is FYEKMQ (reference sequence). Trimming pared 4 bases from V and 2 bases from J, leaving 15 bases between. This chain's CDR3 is CASSSSPTNAGNTIYF. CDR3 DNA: TGTGCCAGCAGCTCAAGCCCCACTAATGCTGGAAACACCATATATTTT.

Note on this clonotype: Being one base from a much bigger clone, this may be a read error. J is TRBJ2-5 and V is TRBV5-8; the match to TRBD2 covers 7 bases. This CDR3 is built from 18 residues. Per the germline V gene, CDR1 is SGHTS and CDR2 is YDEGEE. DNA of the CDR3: TGTGCCAGCAGCCTAGGGACTACTAGCGACCCGTACCAAGAGGCCCAGTACTTC. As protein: CASSLGTTSDPYQEAQYF.

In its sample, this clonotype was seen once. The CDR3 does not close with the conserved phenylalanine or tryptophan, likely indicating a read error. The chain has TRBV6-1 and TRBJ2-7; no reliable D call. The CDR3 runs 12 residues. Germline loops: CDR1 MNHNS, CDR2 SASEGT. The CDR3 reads CANSGPSHEQYS. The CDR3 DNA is TGTGCCAACAGTGGGCCCTCCCACGAGCAGTACTCC.

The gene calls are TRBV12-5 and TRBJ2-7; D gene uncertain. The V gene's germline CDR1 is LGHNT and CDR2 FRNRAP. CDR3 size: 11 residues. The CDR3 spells CASPPRSEQYF. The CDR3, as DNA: TGTGCCAGTCCCCCGAGGTCCGAGCAGTACTTC.

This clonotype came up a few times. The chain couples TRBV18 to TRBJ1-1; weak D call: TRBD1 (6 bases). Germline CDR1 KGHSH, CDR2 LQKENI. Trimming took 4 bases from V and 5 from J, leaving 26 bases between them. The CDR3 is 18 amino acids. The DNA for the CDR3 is TGTGCCAGCTCACTCACAGGAGGTGTGGTGGGGGCGGGAACTGAAGCTTTCTTT. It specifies CASSLTGGVVGAGTEAFF.

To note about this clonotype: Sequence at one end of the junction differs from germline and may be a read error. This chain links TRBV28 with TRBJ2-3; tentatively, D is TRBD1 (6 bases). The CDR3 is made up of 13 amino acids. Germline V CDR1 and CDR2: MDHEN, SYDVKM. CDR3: CANSFEGVGTQYF. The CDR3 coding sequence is TGTGCCAACAGTTTTGAGGGGGTGGGTACGCAGTATTTT.

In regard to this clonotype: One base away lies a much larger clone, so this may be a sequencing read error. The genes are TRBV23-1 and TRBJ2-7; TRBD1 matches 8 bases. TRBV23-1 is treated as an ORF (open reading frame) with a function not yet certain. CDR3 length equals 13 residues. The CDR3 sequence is CARSQSRLRQGRF. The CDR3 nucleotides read TGCGCCAGGAGTCAATCCCGGCTAAGACAGGGGCGCTTC.

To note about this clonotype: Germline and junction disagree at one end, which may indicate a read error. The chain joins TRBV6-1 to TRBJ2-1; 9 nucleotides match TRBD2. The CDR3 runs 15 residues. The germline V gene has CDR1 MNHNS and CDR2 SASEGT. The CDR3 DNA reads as TGTGTCAGCAGCAAATGGGGACTAGCAGACAATGAGCAGTTCTTC. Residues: CVSSKWGLADNEQFF.